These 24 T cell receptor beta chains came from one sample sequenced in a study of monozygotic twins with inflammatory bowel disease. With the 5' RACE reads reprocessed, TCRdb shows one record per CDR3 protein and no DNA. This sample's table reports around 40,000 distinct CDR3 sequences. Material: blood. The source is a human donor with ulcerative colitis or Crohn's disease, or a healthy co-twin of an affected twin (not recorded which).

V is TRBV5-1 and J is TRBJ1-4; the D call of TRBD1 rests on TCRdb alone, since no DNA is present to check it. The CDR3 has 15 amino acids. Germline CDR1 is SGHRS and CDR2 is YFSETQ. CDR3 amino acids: CASSLEGGPHEKLFF.

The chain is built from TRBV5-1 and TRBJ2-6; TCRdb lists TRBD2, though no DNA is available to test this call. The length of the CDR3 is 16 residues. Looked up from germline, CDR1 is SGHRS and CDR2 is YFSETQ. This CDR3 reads CASSLGGSRGANVLTF. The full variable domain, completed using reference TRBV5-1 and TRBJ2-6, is KAGVTQTPRYLIKTRGQQVTLSCSPISGHRSVSWYQQTPGQGLQFLFEYFSETQRNKGNFPGRFSGRQFSNSRSEMNVSTLELGDSALYLCASSLGGSRGANVLTFGAGSRLTVL.

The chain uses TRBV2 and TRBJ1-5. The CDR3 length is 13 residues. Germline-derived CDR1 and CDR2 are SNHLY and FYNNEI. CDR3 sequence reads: CASSVISYAPQHF.

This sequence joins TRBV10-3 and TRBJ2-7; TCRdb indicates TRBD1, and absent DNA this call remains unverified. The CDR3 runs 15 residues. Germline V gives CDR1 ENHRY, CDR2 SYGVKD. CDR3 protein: CAISEEGGPSYEQYF.

CDR3: CACSLTPTGNNEAFF. The chain has TRBV7-3 and TRBJ1-1; TCRdb gives TRBD1 as the D gene, but with no DNA this cannot be confirmed. This CDR3 comprises 15 residues. The germline gives CDR1 SGHTA, CDR2 FQGTGA.

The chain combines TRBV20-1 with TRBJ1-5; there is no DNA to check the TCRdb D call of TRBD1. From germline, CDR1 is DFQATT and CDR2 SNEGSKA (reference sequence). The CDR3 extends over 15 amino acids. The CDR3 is CSAWGTGGSNQPQHF.

This chain's CDR3 is CSAHPGLETNEQFF. This chain links TRBV20-1 with TRBJ2-1; TCRdb lists TRBD2, though no DNA is available to test this call. The CDR3 loop spans 14 amino acids. Germline V gene sequence: CDR1 DFQATT, CDR2 SNEGSKA (reference sequence).

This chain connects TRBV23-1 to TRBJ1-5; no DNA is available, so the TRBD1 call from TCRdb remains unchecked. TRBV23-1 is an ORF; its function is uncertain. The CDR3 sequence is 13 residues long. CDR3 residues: CTLEQVPRQPQHF.

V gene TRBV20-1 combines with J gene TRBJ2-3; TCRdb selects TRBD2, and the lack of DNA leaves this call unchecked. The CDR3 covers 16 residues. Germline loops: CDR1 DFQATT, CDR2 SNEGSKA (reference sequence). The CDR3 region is CSARAPGTSGTDTQYF.

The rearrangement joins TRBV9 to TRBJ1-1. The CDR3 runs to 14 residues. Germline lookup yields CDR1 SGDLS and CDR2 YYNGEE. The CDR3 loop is CASSVGSMGTEAFF.

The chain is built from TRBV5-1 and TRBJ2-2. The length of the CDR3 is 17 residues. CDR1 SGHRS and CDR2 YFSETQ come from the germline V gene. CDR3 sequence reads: CASSSSGTSVRTGELFF.

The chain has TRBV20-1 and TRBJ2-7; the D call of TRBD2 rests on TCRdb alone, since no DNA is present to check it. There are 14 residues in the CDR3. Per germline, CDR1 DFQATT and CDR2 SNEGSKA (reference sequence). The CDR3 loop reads CSARDPRSFYEQYF.

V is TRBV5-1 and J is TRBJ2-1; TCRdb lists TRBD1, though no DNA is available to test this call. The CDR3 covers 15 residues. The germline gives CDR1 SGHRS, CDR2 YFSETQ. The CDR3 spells CASSGGQGIRDEQFF. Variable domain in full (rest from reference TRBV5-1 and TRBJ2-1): KAGVTQTPRYLIKTRGQQVTLSCSPISGHRSVSWYQQTPGQGLQFLFEYFSETQRNKGNFPGRFSGRQFSNSRSEMNVSTLELGDSALYLCASSGGQGIRDEQFFGPGTRLTVL.

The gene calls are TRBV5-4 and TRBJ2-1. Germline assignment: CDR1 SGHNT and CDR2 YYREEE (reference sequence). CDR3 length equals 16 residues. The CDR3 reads CASSLGRGVSYNEQFF.

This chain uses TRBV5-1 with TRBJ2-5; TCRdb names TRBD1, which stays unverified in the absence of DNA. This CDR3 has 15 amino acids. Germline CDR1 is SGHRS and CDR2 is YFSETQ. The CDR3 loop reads CASSAAGTGGLPQYF.

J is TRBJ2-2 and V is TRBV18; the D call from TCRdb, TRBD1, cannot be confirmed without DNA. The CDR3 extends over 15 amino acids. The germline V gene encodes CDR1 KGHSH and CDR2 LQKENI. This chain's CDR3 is CASSPRPQNTGELFF.

The CDR3 region is CASSYSEGAGEKLFF. The rearrangement links TRBV6-5 to TRBJ1-4; TCRdb indicates TRBD1, and absent DNA this call remains unverified. The CDR3 is 15 residues long. The germline CDR1 and CDR2 sequences are MNHEY and SVGAGI.

CDR3: CASQPGQGKNIQYF. The gene calls are TRBV6-1 and TRBJ2-4; TCRdb names TRBD1, which stays unverified in the absence of DNA. The CDR3 runs to 14 residues. Germline CDR1 reads MNHNS; CDR2 reads SASEGT.

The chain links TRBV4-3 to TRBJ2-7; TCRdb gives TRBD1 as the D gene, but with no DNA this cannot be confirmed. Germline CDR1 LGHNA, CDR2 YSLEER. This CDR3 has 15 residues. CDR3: CASSQEWTGSHEQYF.

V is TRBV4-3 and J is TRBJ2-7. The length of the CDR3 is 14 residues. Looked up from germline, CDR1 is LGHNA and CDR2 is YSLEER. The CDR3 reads CASSQRNGPYEQYF.

The CDR3 loop reads CASSFRPIPLLGTGGTRTEAFF. The chain links TRBV12-3 or TRBV12-4 to TRBJ1-1; the D gene TCRdb calls, TRBD1, cannot be checked with no DNA. The CDR3 loop spans 22 amino acids.

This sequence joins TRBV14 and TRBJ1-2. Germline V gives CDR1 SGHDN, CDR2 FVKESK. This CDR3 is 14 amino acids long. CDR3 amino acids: CASSQERIAYGYTF.

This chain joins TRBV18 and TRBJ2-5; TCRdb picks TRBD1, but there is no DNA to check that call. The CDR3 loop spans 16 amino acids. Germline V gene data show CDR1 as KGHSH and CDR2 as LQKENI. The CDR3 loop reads CASSRLTGGGEETQYF.

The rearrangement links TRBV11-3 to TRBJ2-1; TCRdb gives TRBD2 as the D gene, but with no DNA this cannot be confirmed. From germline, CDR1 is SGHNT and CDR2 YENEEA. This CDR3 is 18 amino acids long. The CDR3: CASSSASGRPEKYNEQFF.